Shown below are 20 T cell receptor beta chains from a single sample sequenced in a study of T-cell memory formation after mild COVID-19. TCRdb independently ran MiXCR on the 5' RACE reads; one entry per CDR3 protein. Among approximately 570,000 distinct CDR3 sequences listed, about 20% were seen once. The specimen was PBMCs or a T cell subset sorted from them (not recorded which). These receptors were obtained from an adult woman who had mild COVID-19 (a few samples of this study predate the infection). Cell type and time point are not known.

A few counts support this clonotype. The chain uses TRBV10-3 and TRBJ2-1, with 12 nucleotides matching TRBD2. Germline CDR1 and CDR2: ENHRY and SYGVKD. J lost 0 bases, V lost 4 bases, and 1 base had no gene match. This CDR3 comprises 16 residues. As DNA, the CDR3 is TGTGCCATCAGTGGACTAGCGGGGGTCTCCTACAATGAGCAGTTCTTC. Translating gives CAISGLAGVSYNEQFF.

This clonotype came up a few times. This chain joins TRBV18 and TRBJ2-5, with D uncertain. The CDR3 is made up of 15 amino acids. Trimming removed 2 bases at V and 1 base at J, with 11 bases between. The germline gives CDR1 KGHSH, CDR2 LQKENI. The CDR3 loop reads CASSPFRQAQETQYF. The CDR3 nucleotides are TGTGCCAGCTCACCATTCCGGCAGGCCCAAGAGACCCAGTACTTC.

The gene calls are TRBV6-1 and TRBJ2-2; the match to TRBD1 covers 8 bases. Germline assignment: CDR1 MNHNS and CDR2 SASEGT. This CDR3 has 15 residues. Trimming took 8 bases from V and 5 from J; bases not matched to a gene: 10. CDR3 nucleotide sequence: TGTGCCAGCCCCACTACAGGGGGAGAGACCGGGGAGCTGTTTTTT. Translation gives CASPTTGGETGELFF.

This clonotype was counted only a few times. This CDR3 is CAWMRFPVNGELFF. The CDR3 DNA follows: TGTGCCTGGATGAGATTCCCAGTGAACGGGGAGCTGTTTTTT. V is TRBV30 and J is TRBJ2-2; D unclear. The V end lost 4 bases, the J end lost 7 bases, and 16 bases lay between the germline ends. CDR3 length: 14 amino acids. The germline V gene encodes CDR1 GTSNPN and CDR2 SVGIG (reference sequence). Drawing the rest from reference TRBV30 and TRBJ2-2, the complete variable domain is SQTIHQWPATLVQPVGSPLSLECTVEGTSNPNLYWYRQAAGRGLQLLFYSVGIGQISSEVPQNLSASRPQDRQFILSSKKLLLSDSGFYLCAWMRFPVNGELFFGEGSRLTVL.

This clonotype was seen only a few times. The V call is TRBV4-1, the J call TRBJ2-2, with TRBD2 matching 14 bases. The CDR3 totals 18 residues. In germline, CDR1 is MGHRA, CDR2 YSYEKL. After removal of 4 bases from V and 1 base from J, the junction contained 5 bases not matched to a gene. The DNA of the CDR3 is TGCGCCAGCAGCCCTTCGGGACTAGCGGGGGTGAACACCGGGGAGCTGTTTTTT. Amino acid sequence: CASSPSGLAGVNTGELFF.

This clonotype occurred a few times. CDR3 region: CASSLGRAGESYNEQFF. The CDR3 coding sequence is TGTGCCAGCAGCTTAGGCCGAGCGGGAGAATCTTACAATGAGCAGTTCTTC. J is TRBJ2-1 and V is TRBV7-2, with 8 bases that match TRBD2. The CDR3 consists of 17 residues. Germline V gives CDR1 SGHTA, CDR2 FQGNSA. V lost 1 base, J lost 4 bases, and 9 bases stayed unmatched.

V usage is TRBV2 and J usage is TRBJ2-1; 9 bases map to TRBD1. The V and J ends lost 6 bases and 12 bases, in that order; junction bases with no gene match: 12. CDR1 SNHLY and CDR2 FYNNEI come from the germline V gene. This CDR3 spans 14 amino acids. As DNA, the CDR3 is TGTGCCAGCAGCATCACCGGGACAGGGAGTGTGCAGTTCTTC. The encoded protein is CASSITGTGSVQFF.

The V call is TRBV7-3, the J call TRBJ2-1; weak D call: TRBD1 (6 bases). Deletions cut 3 bases from V and 8 bases from J, with 17 bases between. Germline CDR1 and CDR2: SGHTA and FQGTGA. This CDR3 comprises 15 residues. CDR3 protein: CASSLFLQGFDEQFF. CDR3 coding DNA: TGTGCCAGCAGCTTGTTCCTACAGGGTTTCGATGAGCAGTTCTTC. The full variable domain, its missing parts supplied by reference TRBV7-3 and TRBJ2-1, is GAGVSQTPSNKVTEKGKYVELRCDPISGHTALYWYRQSLGQGPEFLIYFQGTGAADDSGLPNDRFFAVRPEGSVSTLKIQRTERGDSAVYLCASSLFLQGFDEQFFGPGTRLTVL.

V is TRBV19 and J is TRBJ1-2; D ambiguous. CDR3 length equals 13 residues. Germline CDR1 reads LNHDA; CDR2 reads SQIVND (reference sequence). V was cut by 9 bases and J by 8 bases, with 19 bases left in between. CDR3 in DNA: TGTGCCAGCAGCTTCGGAGTGACTGAAGGCTACACCTTC. It codes for CASSFGVTEGYTF. Supplemented by reference TRBV19 and TRBJ1-2, the full variable domain reads DGGITQSPKYLFRKEGQNVTLSCEQNLNHDAMYWYRQDPGQGLRLIYYSQIVNDFQKGDIAEGYSVSREKKESFPLTVTSAQKNPTAFYLCASSFGVTEGYTFGSGTRLTVV.

The rearrangement uses TRBV11-2 and TRBJ1-2; D possibly corresponds to TRBD1 (6 bases). V shed 5 bases and J shed 4 bases, with 17 bases lying between them. The CDR3 runs 15 residues. Germline CDR1 SGHAT, CDR2 FQNNGV. This CDR3 is CASSLPLGGGYGYTF. The CDR3 DNA follows: TGTGCCAGCAGCCTACCGCTAGGGGGTGGCTATGGCTACACCTTC.

The V gene is TRBV12-3 or TRBV12-4, the J gene TRBJ2-2; 8 nucleotides match TRBD2. V shed 7 bases and J 7 bases; nucleotides not matched to a gene: 5. The CDR3 totals 13 residues. CDR3 bases: TGTGCCAGCAAGCGGGAGAAAGGCGGGGAGCTGTTTTTT. Translated: CASKREKGGELFF.

This chain joins TRBV20-1 and TRBJ2-1; 9 nucleotides agree with TRBD2. Trimming removed 2 bases from V and 5 bases from J; junction bases left unmatched: 10. CDR1 is DFQATT and CDR2 is SNEGSKA in the germline V gene (reference sequence). The CDR3 totals 16 residues. CDR3 nucleotides: TGCAGTGCTAGACGGGGGATAGCGGGGGCTAACAATGAGCAGTTCTTC. Its protein product is CSARRGIAGANNEQFF.

The chain recombines TRBV5-1 with TRBJ1-2; no reliable D call. The CDR3 has 15 residues. The germline gives CDR1 SGHRS, CDR2 YFSETQ. Trimming cost V 4 bases and J 7 bases, with 20 bases left between them. CDR3 sequence (DNA): TGCGCCAGCAGCCTGGAGGGCCAAACGGGATCTGGCTACACCTTC. Its translation: CASSLEGQTGSGYTF.

This clonotype has more than one count but fewer than ten. This chain uses TRBV4-1 with TRBJ1-3; D is uncertain. V was clipped by 1 base and J by 2 bases, with 15 bases between them. CDR3 size: 17 residues. Germline V CDR1 and CDR2: MGHRA, YSYEKL. DNA for the CDR3: TGCGCCAGCAGCCAAGGACTGGCAGCTACTCCTGGAAACACCATATATTTT. This codes for CASSQGLAATPGNTIYF.

The chain carries TRBV14 and TRBJ1-2; the D is unclear. The germline V gene has CDR1 SGHDN and CDR2 FVKESK. V shed 4 bases and J shed 0 bases, with 9 bases lying between them. This CDR3 comprises 14 residues. Here the CDR3 reads CASSPMGSNYGYTF. The DNA of the CDR3 is TGTGCCAGCAGCCCGATGGGATCTAACTATGGCTACACCTTC. Full variable domain (remainder filled in from reference TRBV14 and TRBJ1-2): EAGVTQFPSHSVIEKGQTVTLRCDPISGHDNLYWYRRVMGKEIKFLLHFVKESKQDESGMPNNRFLAERTGGTYSTLKVQPAELEDSGVYFCASSPMGSNYGYTFGSGTRLTVV.

The V gene is TRBV30, the J gene TRBJ2-7, with D unclear. V lost 0 bases to trimming and J lost 1 base, with 1 base between them. The germline CDR1 and CDR2 sequences are GTSNPN and SVGIG (reference sequence). The CDR3 contains 11 residues. The CDR3 region is CAWSVSYEQYF. The CDR3 DNA is TGTGCCTGGAGTGTGTCCTACGAGCAGTACTTC.

This clonotype was detected only a few times. The chain is built from TRBV3-1 and TRBJ1-2; 8 bases line up with TRBD1. Per the germline V gene, CDR1 is LGHDT and CDR2 is YNNKEL (reference sequence). V dropped 4 bases and J dropped 2; count of bases not matched to a gene: 9. The CDR3 is made up of 16 amino acids. The DNA for the CDR3 is TGTGCCAGCAGCCTCTCCAGGACAGGGTTGAACTATGGCTACACCTTC. The encoded protein is CASSLSRTGLNYGYTF. The full variable domain, rest sourced from reference TRBV3-1 and TRBJ1-2, is DTAVSQTPKYLVTQMGNDKSIKCEQNLGHDTMYWYKQDSKKFLKIMFSYNNKELIINETVPNRFSPKSPDKAHLNLHINSLELGDSAVYFCASSLSRTGLNYGYTFGSGTRLTVV.

This clonotype was counted only a few times. The rearrangement joins TRBV5-1 to TRBJ2-7; possible D gene TRBD1, 6 bases. The CDR3 covers 15 residues. Germline lookup yields CDR1 SGHRS and CDR2 YFSETQ. The V gene lost 4 bases and the J gene lost 3 bases, with 17 bases spanning the gap. The CDR3 DNA follows: TGCGCCAGCAGCAGGGACAACCTCGGGGACTACGAGCAGTACTTC. It translates to CASSRDNLGDYEQYF.

This clonotype has a count of ten or more. This chain uses TRBV12-3 or TRBV12-4 with TRBJ1-1; D is perhaps TRBD1 (6 bases). Trimming shortened V by 4 bases and J by 6 bases, and 15 bases separated the two germline ends. This CDR3 is built from 14 residues. Written as DNA, the CDR3 is TGTGCCAGCAGTTCCTGGGTCGGGGGGCCTGAAGCTTTCTTT. Its protein is CASSSWVGGPEAFF.

This clonotype appeared a few times. V and J are TRBV20-1 and TRBJ2-1; 7 bases agree with TRBD2. This CDR3 region has 17 residues. The germline V gene encodes CDR1 DFQATT and CDR2 SNEGSKA (reference sequence). The V and J ends lost 3 bases and 8 bases, in that order; junction bases with no gene match: 19. The CDR3 DNA reads as TGCAGTGCTAGGGACCGATGGGGGAGGGCCAAAATCGATGAGCAGTTCTTC. This encodes CSARDRWGRAKIDEQFF.